The clone carrying this TCR beta chain was seen more than once but under ten times. Its target is unknown. This entry is derived from a study of molecular identifiers for immune sequencing clone quantification. At the level of the study: With replicates, the RNA of 20,000 or 100,000 naive CD8 cells was split five ways and four were sequenced. Study results and caveats: Highly expanded clone sizes could be underestimated through barcode sharing by identical TCR molecules.

TCRdb called the PCR reads again in MiXCR, with one record for every CDR3 protein. In the table there are 600,000 to 650,000 distinct CDR3 sequences, about 20% of which are singletons. Naive CD8 T cells, phenotype CD8+CD4-CCR7+CD45RA+, were sorted. The sample was naive CD8+ T cells from blood, with Jurkat cell RNA spiked in. The subset was: FACS-sorted CD8+CD4-CCR7+CD45RA+ naive T cells. The sequence was obtained from a human donor in good health. Some libraries in this study had Jurkat cell RNA spiked in.

The CDR3 protein is CAWSVVYNEQFF. CDR3 coding DNA: TGTGCCTGGAGTGTGGTTTACAATGAGCAGTTCTTC. The chain recombines TRBV30 with TRBJ2-1; unclear D gene. Looked up from germline, CDR1 is GTSNPN and CDR2 is SVGIG (reference sequence). This CDR3 contains 12 residues. V lost 0 bases and J lost 4, with 4 bases in between.